The 8 T cell receptor beta chains below were found in one sample sequenced in a study of cytomegalovirus exposure and HLA in healthy donors. PCR involved 60 Vbeta and 13 Jbeta primers. Produced via immunoSEQ multiplex PCR; TCRdb's table is partial and in-frame only. The sample shows some 52,000 clones, over 70% of them seen only once. Source material: PBMCs. The receptors derive from a young man in good health and CMV-seronegative.

This clone was found once. The gene calls are TRBV27 and TRBJ1-1; 8 nucleotides align to TRBD1. In germline, CDR1 is MNHEY, CDR2 SMNVEV (reference sequence). The CDR3 runs 14 residues. V lost 3 bases and J lost 2; bases outside the gene matches: 2. The CDR3 nucleotides read TGTGCCAGCAGTTTGGACAGGGCTAACACTGAAGCTTTCTTT. As protein: CASSLDRANTEAFF.

The chain uses TRBV7-2 and TRBJ2-7, with TRBD2 identical over 8 bases. The CDR3 is made up of 16 amino acids. From germline, CDR1 is SGHTA and CDR2 FQGNSA. J was trimmed by 4 bases and V by 1 base; bases with no gene match: 9. This CDR3 reads CASSLGQREINYEQYF. For the CDR3, the DNA is TGTGCCAGCAGCTTAGGGCAGCGGGAGATTAATTACGAGCAGTACTTC. The variable domain in full, with the rest retrieved from reference TRBV7-2 and TRBJ2-7, is GAGVSQSPSNKVTEKGKDVELRCDPISGHTALYWYRQSLGQGLEFLIYFQGNSAPDKSGLPSDRFSAERTGGSVSTLTIQRTQQEDSAVYLCASSLGQREINYEQYFGPGTRLTVT.

The V gene is TRBV4-3, the J gene TRBJ1-1; no firm D call. The CDR3 is 15 amino acids. Trimming cost V 1 base and J 0 bases, with 9 bases left between them. Per the germline V gene, CDR1 is LGHNA and CDR2 is YSLEER. The DNA for the CDR3 is TGCGCCAGCAGCCAAGCTATCATCTTGAACACTGAAGCTTTCTTT. Translated: CASSQAIILNTEAFF.

The chain employs TRBV6-1 and TRBJ1-3, with 9 bases identical to TRBD1. The ends lost 7 bases at V and 6 bases at J; junction bases unmatched: 4. The germline CDR1 and CDR2 sequences are MNHNS and SASEGT. The CDR3 contains 13 residues. CDR3 loop: CASKTGGENTIYF. The DNA for the CDR3 is TGTGCCAGCAAGACAGGGGGAGAAAACACCATATATTTT.

The V call is TRBV15, the J call TRBJ1-1; D is ambiguous. V was pared by 0 bases and J by 1 base, with 3 bases between. Per germline, CDR1 LNHNV and CDR2 YYDKDF (reference sequence). CDR3 length: 13 amino acids. In DNA form, the CDR3 reads TGTGCCACCAGCAGAGAGAGGAACACTGAAGCTTTCTTT. This encodes CATSRERNTEAFF.

The chain joins TRBV10-3 to TRBJ1-5; the match to TRBD1 covers 11 bases. The V gene's germline CDR1 is ENHRY and CDR2 SYGVKD. With 10 bases clipped from V and 7 bases from J, the junction kept 12 bases outside the gene matches. This CDR3 has 15 residues. The CDR3 DNA reads as TGTGCCACACGCAGCTCCGGGGACAGGGGGCAGCCCCAGCATTTT. Its protein is CATRSSGDRGQPQHF.

The rearrangement links TRBV9 to TRBJ1-5, with D perhaps TRBD1 (6 bases). Between the trimmed V and J ends, which lost 3 bases and 0 bases, there was a span of 10 bases. Per the germline V gene, CDR1 is SGDLS and CDR2 is YYNGEE. The CDR3 contains 15 residues. The CDR3 DNA follows: TGTGCCAGCAGCGAAACAGGGTATAGCAATCAGCCCCAGCATTTT. It codes for CASSETGYSNQPQHF. The full variable domain, its missing parts supplied by reference TRBV9 and TRBJ1-5, is DSGVTQTPKHLITATGQRVTLRCSPRSGDLSVYWYQQSLDQGLQFLIQYYNGEERAKGNILERFSAQQFPDLHSELNLSSLELGDSALYFCASSETGYSNQPQHFGDGTRLSIL.

CDR3 nucleotide sequence: TGTGCCAGCAGCCCTCCCGGGACAGGGGAGACCCAGTACTTC. It yields the protein CASSPPGTGETQYF. The chain couples TRBV5-6 to TRBJ2-5; the match to TRBD1 covers 9 bases. The germline V gene encodes CDR1 SGHDT and CDR2 YYEEEE. V was clipped by 4 bases and J by 5 bases; unmatched bases: 6. The CDR3 contains 14 residues.